The source of this T cell receptor beta chain is a study of OX40 agonist ivuxolimab in advanced cancers. Concerning the study at large: The costimulatory receptor OX40 (CD134) was targeted by ivuxolimab, a fully human IgG2 agonistic monoclonal antibody. Among the roughly 52 dose-escalation patients, about 20 had hepatocellular carcinoma, about 15 melanoma, 9 renal cell carcinoma and 9 head and neck cancer. Patients were allowed to have had prior anti-PD-1, anti-PD-L1 or anti-CTLA-4 therapy, and 30% to 40% of the dose-escalation patients had been treated with checkpoint inhibitors. Peripheral TCRbeta sequencing was intended to test whether TCR sequence diversity was altered and clonal T-cell expansion was caused by ivuxolimab. Intravenous ivuxolimab was administered to patients every 2 weeks at six dose levels: 0.01, 0.1, 0.3, 1.5, 3 and 10 mg/kg. The paper covers the monotherapy dose-escalation part of the phase I ivuxolimab trial, which included N = 52 patients. The dose-escalation cohort was roughly 83% male with a mean age of roughly 62 years, ranging from roughly 20 to 80. Partial responses occurred in three dose-escalation patients, of whom one had hepatocellular carcinoma and two had cutaneous melanoma.

As to this clone: Its binding antigen is unknown. Nothing much larger sits one base from this clone, and base qualities are not available.

CDR3 length: 15 amino acids, cysteine to phenylalanine. Of all the DNA, just the CDR3 is kept, 45 bases in frame from base 1. Between the V and J ends, shortened by 6 bases and 0 bases respectively, the junction contains 15 bases. As encoded in the germline V gene, CDR1 is SQVTM while CDR2 is ANQGSEA. To sequence the TCRbeta CDR3 region, genomic DNA was isolated from the sorted cells. The immunoSEQ Assay was used to sequence the TCRbeta CDR3 regions. This immuneACCESS table, as held by TCRdb, lists in-frame sequences with V and J called but not all clones. Of the missing ones, under half trace to an unresolved V gene in checked studies; the others have no known cause. The sample profile shows roughly 70,000 clones; approximately 85% of them were found once. Together, the top ten hold about 0.57% of the sample. Broad study findings and their caveats: The antigen specificity of the peripheral T cells that underwent clonal expansion was not determined. In the 0.1-3.0 mg/kg groups, partial responders had among the lowest normalized peripheral clonal expansion, particularly in CD8+ T cells. Low levels of normalized T-cell clonal expansion were also shown by some nonresponding patients. At doses of 0.1 to 3.0 mg/kg, clonal expansion of both CD4+ and CD8+ blood T cells was observed from baseline to week 6. After ivuxolimab, more expanded clones were found on average in CD8+ T cells than in CD4+ T cells.

The trial excluded patients who had a history of autoimmune disease or were on systemic immunosuppression. In every dose cohort, peripheral blood was drawn for TCR sequencing at baseline, cycle 4 day 1, and cycle 7 day 1. The samples were taken from a phase I, first-in-human, multicenter, open-label dose-escalation trial of ivuxolimab. The trial enrolled adults with locally advanced or metastatic head and neck squamous cell, hepatocellular, melanoma or renal cell carcinoma. Before TCR sequencing, CD4+ T cells and CD8+ T cells were sorted from peripheral blood as separate populations. This TCR derives from an adult with an advanced solid tumor such as melanoma, head and neck, liver or kidney cancer. The sequence joins TRBV29-1 to TRBJ1-5; the D gene cannot be resolved reliably. The source was CD4+ or CD8+ T cells sorted from blood, collected in a trial of the OX40 agonist ivuxolimab. The nucleotides read TGCAGCGTGACTTTTTCGAGTTATAGCAATCAGCCCCAGCATTTT. It is translated as CSVTFSSYSNQPQHF.